The sequence of this T cell receptor beta chain was determined in a study of cytomegalovirus exposure and HLA in healthy donors. Whole-study results and caveats: Associated with cytomegalovirus, according to the listing, were 164 TCR beta chains. Immune exposure was documented only through CMV serostatus.

The V and J ends lost 3 bases and 6 bases respectively, with 6 bases between them. CDR1 is MNHEY and CDR2 is SMNVEV in the germline V gene (reference sequence). The CDR3 runs to 12 residues. With regard to this clone: Its antigen remains unidentified.

Both 60 Vbeta primers and 13 Jbeta primers went into the PCR. Clones were read by immunoSEQ multiplex PCR, and TCRdb kept only the in-frame ones, dropping some. Of 110,000 or so clones in the sample, about three quarters were seen once. The sample comprised PBMCs. V gene TRBV27 combines with J gene TRBJ1-5, with unresolved D. This TCR was recovered from a male donor in good health and CMV-seronegative. CDR3 nucleotides: TGTGCCAGCAGTTTCTCGGGTCAGCCCCAGCATTTT. Its translation: CASSFSGQPQHF.